The 11 T cell receptor beta chains presented below share a single source sample, sequenced in a study of spatial heterogeneity in lung cancer. TCRdb reprocessed the 5' RACE reads with MiXCR, giving one entry per CDR3 protein. The table shows 60,000 to 80,000 distinct CDR3 sequences, with roughly 14% occurring only once. Time point meaning: sample taken at primary tumor resection. Unsorted whole RNA from tumor, nontumor lung or frozen PBMC underwent sequencing. Sequenced here: PBMCs, sampled at surgery. These receptors all stem from a male donor with early-stage non-small cell lung cancer.

In its sample, this clonotype was seen many times. This chain joins TRBV7-9 and TRBJ2-2, with no clear D. This CDR3 has 12 residues. V lost 5 bases, J lost 9 bases, and 10 bases lay in between. The germline V gene encodes CDR1 SEHNR and CDR2 FQNEAQ (reference sequence). This chain's CDR3 is CASSPGPWELFF. Here the CDR3 DNA reads TGTGCCAGCAGCCCCGGACCCTGGGAGCTGTTTTTT.

This clonotype was seen a handful of times. This rearrangement joins TRBV9 to TRBJ1-2; D gene ambiguous. This CDR3 comprises 13 residues. V was cut by 3 bases and J by 6 bases, with 12 bases left in between. Germline V lookup: CDR1 SGDLS, CDR2 YYNGEE. The CDR3 nucleotides are TGTGCCAGCAGCGCCAGCCCTGGTGATGGCTACACCTTC. Protein sequence: CASSASPGDGYTF.

J is TRBJ2-3 and V is TRBV2; TRBD1 aligns across 7 bases. The germline CDR1 and CDR2 sequences are SNHLY and FYNNEI. This CDR3 is 14 amino acids long. The junction had 3 bases not matched to a gene; V was cut back by 6 bases and J by 0 bases. The CDR3 nucleotides are TGTGCCAGCAGCGACAGGGCAAGCACAGATACGCAGTATTTT. Translation: CASSDRASTDTQYF.

This clonotype was picked up a small number of times. The chain uses TRBV5-1 and TRBJ2-7; D gene ambiguous. Per the germline V gene, CDR1 is SGHRS and CDR2 is YFSETQ. V was pared by 4 bases and J by 0 bases, with 5 bases between. The CDR3 covers 12 residues. In DNA, the CDR3 is TGCGCCAGCAGCCGCCCCTCCTACGAGCAGTACTTC. Translation gives CASSRPSYEQYF.

This clonotype was recorded a few times. The rearrangement uses TRBV30 and TRBJ2-7, with a tentative D call TRBD1 (6 bases). The CDR3 length is 15 residues. Deletions cut 2 bases from V and 6 bases from J, with 20 bases between. The V gene's germline CDR1 is GTSNPN and CDR2 SVGIG (reference sequence). CDR3 in amino acids: CAWSPLRSRGAEQYF. The CDR3 DNA follows: TGTGCCTGGAGTCCCCTCCGGTCCAGGGGCGCCGAGCAGTACTTC.

The sample holds many counts of this clonotype. The chain carries TRBV20-1 and TRBJ1-1; the D is unclear. The germline V and J ends were trimmed by 1 base and 12 bases, with 12 bases remaining between them. In germline, CDR1 is DFQATT, CDR2 SNEGSKA (reference sequence). The CDR3 runs 11 residues. DNA of the CDR3: TGCAGTGCTAGAGTCGCGGAAAGATCTTTCTTT. It yields the protein CSARVAERSFF.

V gene TRBV20-1 combines with J gene TRBJ2-5, with 14 bases fitting TRBD2. With V trimmed by 0 bases and J by 2 bases, 2 bases remained unmatched. The CDR3 sequence is 16 residues long. Looked up from germline, CDR1 is DFQATT and CDR2 is SNEGSKA (reference sequence). DNA of the CDR3: TGCAGTGCTAGAGACGGACTAGCGGGAGGTCAAGAGACCCAGTACTTC. This codes for CSARDGLAGGQETQYF.

This clonotype was found many times. This chain connects TRBV29-1 to TRBJ2-3, with a possible D match to TRBD1 (6 bases). Germline V CDR1 and CDR2: SQVTM, ANQGSEA. CDR3 length: 14 residues. The V end lost 4 bases, the J end lost 0 bases, and 11 bases lay between the germline ends. This CDR3 reads CSVVLGQSTDTQYF. DNA of the CDR3: TGCAGCGTTGTCCTAGGACAGAGCACAGATACGCAGTATTTT.

The chain is built from TRBV20-1 and TRBJ1-1; 7 bases are a match to TRBD1. The CDR3 has 11 residues. V lost 4 bases, J lost 5 bases, and 1 base stayed unmatched. Germline V CDR1 and CDR2: DFQATT, SNEGSKA (reference sequence). The CDR3 protein is CSATGGTEAFF. The CDR3 DNA sequence: TGCAGTGCTACAGGGGGAACTGAAGCTTTCTTT.

The sample holds a few counts of this clonotype. The chain couples TRBV10-3 to TRBJ2-7; a possible D gene is TRBD1 (7 bases). The CDR3 runs to 15 residues. From germline, CDR1 is ENHRY and CDR2 SYGVKD. The V gene lost 0 bases and the J gene lost 4 bases, with 13 bases spanning the gap. The CDR3 DNA reads TGTGCCATCAGTGAGTCGGAGGGGGCTGGTTACGAGCAGTACTTC. Translated, it gives CAISESEGAGYEQYF.

This chain connects TRBV20-1 to TRBJ2-5, with D hard to call. CDR1 is DFQATT, CDR2 SNEGSKA, per germline (reference sequence). V was pared by 5 bases and J by 5 bases, with 9 bases between. The CDR3 loop spans 11 amino acids. CDR3 region: CSASTMETQYF. The CDR3 DNA is TGCAGTGCTTCCACCATGGAGACCCAGTACTTC.